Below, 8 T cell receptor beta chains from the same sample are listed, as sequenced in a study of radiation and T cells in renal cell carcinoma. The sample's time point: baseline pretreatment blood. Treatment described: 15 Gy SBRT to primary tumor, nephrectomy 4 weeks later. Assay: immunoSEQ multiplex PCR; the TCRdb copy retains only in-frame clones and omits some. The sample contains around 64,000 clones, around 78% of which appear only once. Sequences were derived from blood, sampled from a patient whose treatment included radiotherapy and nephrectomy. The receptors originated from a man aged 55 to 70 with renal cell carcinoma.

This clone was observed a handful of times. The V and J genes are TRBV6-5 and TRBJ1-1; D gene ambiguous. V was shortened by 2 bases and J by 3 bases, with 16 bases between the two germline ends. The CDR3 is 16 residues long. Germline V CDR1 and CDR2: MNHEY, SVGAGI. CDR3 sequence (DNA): TGTGCCAGCAGTTACAGGTGGGCTGATGAGGACACTGAAGCTTTCTTT. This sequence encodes CASSYRWADEDTEAFF.

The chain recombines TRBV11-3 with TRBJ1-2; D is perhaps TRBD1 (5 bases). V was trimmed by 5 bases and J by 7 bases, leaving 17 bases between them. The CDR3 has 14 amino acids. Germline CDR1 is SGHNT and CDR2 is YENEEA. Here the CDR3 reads CASSTRRDHGGYTF. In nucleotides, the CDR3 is TGTGCCAGCAGCACACGCAGGGACCATGGTGGCTACACCTTC.

The CDR3 nucleotides read TGTGCCAGCCGCAGGGGGCGCGGGTACACTGAAGCTTTCTTT. Its translation: CASRRGRGYTEAFF. The genes are TRBV6-5 and TRBJ1-1, with 8 nucleotides matching TRBD1. The V segment lost 8 bases and the J segment 3 bases; nucleotides outside the gene matches: 8. This CDR3 contains 14 residues. Germline V CDR1 and CDR2: MNHEY, SVGAGI.

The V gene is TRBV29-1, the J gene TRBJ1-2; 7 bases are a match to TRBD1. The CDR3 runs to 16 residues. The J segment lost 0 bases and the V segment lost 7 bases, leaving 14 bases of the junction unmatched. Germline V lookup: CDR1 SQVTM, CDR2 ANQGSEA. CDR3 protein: CSAGDGTVVTNYGYTF. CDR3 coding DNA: TGCAGCGCGGGGGACGGGACAGTAGTAACTAACTATGGCTACACCTTC.

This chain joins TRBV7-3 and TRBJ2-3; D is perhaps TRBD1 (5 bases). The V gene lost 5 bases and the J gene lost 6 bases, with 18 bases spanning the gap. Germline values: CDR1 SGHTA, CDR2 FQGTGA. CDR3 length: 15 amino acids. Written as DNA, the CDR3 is TGTGCCAGCAGCAAACAGGCGTCCTCTGTGGATACGCAGTATTTT. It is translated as CASSKQASSVDTQYF.

CDR3 residues: CASSPGTLGTDTQYF. The CDR3 region has the DNA TGTGCCAGCAGCCCCGGTACTTTGGGCACAGATACGCAGTATTTT. V usage is TRBV9 and J usage is TRBJ2-3; no clear D. Trimming shortened V by 4 bases and J by 1 base, and 13 bases separated the two germline ends. The CDR3 loop spans 15 amino acids. Germline loops: CDR1 SGDLS, CDR2 YYNGEE.

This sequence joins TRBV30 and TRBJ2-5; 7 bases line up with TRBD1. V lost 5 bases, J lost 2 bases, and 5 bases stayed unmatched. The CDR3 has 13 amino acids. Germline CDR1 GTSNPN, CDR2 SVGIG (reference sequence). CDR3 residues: CAWATGLQETQYF. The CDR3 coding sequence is TGTGCCTGGGCGACAGGGCTTCAAGAGACCCAGTACTTC.

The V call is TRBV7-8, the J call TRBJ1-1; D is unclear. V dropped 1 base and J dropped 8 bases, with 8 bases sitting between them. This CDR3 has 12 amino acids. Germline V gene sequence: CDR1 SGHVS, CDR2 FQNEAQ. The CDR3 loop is CASSLGVLEAFF. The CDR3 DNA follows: TGTGCCAGCAGCTTAGGAGTCCTCGAAGCTTTCTTT. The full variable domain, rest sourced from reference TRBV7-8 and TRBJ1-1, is GAGVSQSPRYKVAKRGQDVALRCDPISGHVSLFWYQQALGQGPEFLTYFQNEAQLDKSGLPSDRFFAERPEGSVSTLKIQRTQQEDSAVYLCASSLGVLEAFFGQGTRLTVV.